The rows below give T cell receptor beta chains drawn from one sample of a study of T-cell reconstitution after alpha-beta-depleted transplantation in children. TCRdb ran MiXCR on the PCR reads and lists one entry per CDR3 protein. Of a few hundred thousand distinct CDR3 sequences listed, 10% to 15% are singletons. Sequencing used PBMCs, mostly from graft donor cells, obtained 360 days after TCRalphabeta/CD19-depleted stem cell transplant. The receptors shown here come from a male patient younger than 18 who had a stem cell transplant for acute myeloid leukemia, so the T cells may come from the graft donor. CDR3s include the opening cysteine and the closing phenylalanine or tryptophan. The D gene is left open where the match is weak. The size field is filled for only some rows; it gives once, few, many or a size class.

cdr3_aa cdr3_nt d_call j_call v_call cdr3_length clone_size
CASAGPLNTQYF TGTGCCAGCGCGGGGCCCTTAAATACGCAGTATTTT - TRBJ2-3 TRBV28 12 many
CASSQFSVAGPYNEQFF TGTGCCAGCAGCCAGTTCTCTGTAGCGGGGCCTTACAATGAGCAGTTCTTC TRBD2 TRBJ2-1 TRBV4-2 17 -
CASSLHEGGGETQYF TGTGCCAGCAGTTTACATGAGGGGGGTGGAGAGACCCAGTACTTC - TRBJ2-5 TRBV28 15 many
CSAGVGGVTEAFF TGCAGTGCGGGCGTCGGGGGAGTCACTGAAGCTTTCTTT - TRBJ1-1 TRBV20-1 13 many
CSAMDYEQYF TGCAGTGCTATGGACTACGAGCAGTACTTC - TRBJ2-7 TRBV20-1 10 -
CASSLTGVDTQYF TGTGCCAGCAGTTTGACAGGGGTGGATACGCAGTATTTT TRBD1 TRBJ2-3 TRBV28 13 many
CASSYSASGTVYEQYF TGTGCCAGCAGTTACTCGGCTAGCGGGACTGTCTACGAGCAGTACTTC TRBD2 TRBJ2-7 TRBV6-2/TRBV6-3 16 few
CASSQGGDLGNQPQHF TGTGCCAGCAGCCAAGGAGGGGATTTAGGCAATCAGCCCCAGCATTTT - TRBJ1-5 TRBV14 16 few
CSAQRFSYEQYF TGCAGTGCGCAGCGTTTCTCCTACGAGCAGTACTTC - TRBJ2-7 TRBV20-1 12 -
CASSPAGEGTDTQYF TGCGCCAGCAGCCCGGCGGGAGAAGGGACAGATACGCAGTATTTT TRBD2 TRBJ2-3 TRBV4-3 15 few
CRPGTLSTDTQYF TGCAGACCCGGGACTTTAAGCACAGATACGCAGTATTTT - TRBJ2-3 TRBV20-1 13 few
CASSAAGTSDTDTQYF TGTGCCAGCAGTGCAGCCGGGACTAGCGACACAGATACGCAGTATTTT TRBD2 TRBJ2-3 TRBV27 16 -
CSARVPGGIGTDTQYF TGCAGTGCTAGAGTTCCGGGGGGTATCGGCACAGATACGCAGTATTTT TRBD2 TRBJ2-3 TRBV20-1 16 -
CASTPTGSYGYTF TGTGCCAGTACCCCGACGGGCAGCTATGGCTACACCTTC - TRBJ1-2 TRBV19 13 few
CASRGPEPQYF TGTGCCAGCAGAGGGCCTGAACCGCAGTATTTT - TRBJ2-3 TRBV6-2/TRBV6-3 11 -
CASRSLRTGGSYEQYF TGCGCCAGCAGGTCTCTACGGACAGGCGGCTCCTACGAGCAGTACTTC TRBD1 TRBJ2-7 TRBV5-1 16 few
CASSDPGPVAKNIQYF TGTGCCAGCAGCGACCCGGGTCCCGTAGCCAAAAACATTCAGTACTTC - TRBJ2-4 TRBV11-2 16 -
CASSLLASTVGSYNEQFF TGCGCCAGCAGCTTGTTGGCCTCTACAGTGGGTTCCTACAATGAGCAGTTCTTC - TRBJ2-1 TRBV5-1 18 few
CSARSPYWDNEQFF TGCAGTGCTAGAAGTCCCTACTGGGACAATGAGCAGTTCTTC - TRBJ2-1 TRBV20-1 14 many
CASSSYRNYYGYTF TGTGCCAGCAGCTCCTACAGGAACTACTATGGCTACACCTTC - TRBJ1-2 TRBV11-2 14 once
CASSPYGQNNEQFF TGCGCCAGCAGCCCATACGGGCAGAACAATGAGCAGTTCTTC - TRBJ2-1 TRBV5-1 14 -